A selection of T cell receptor beta chains follows, all from one sample in a study of cytotoxic CD8 clonotypes in ibrutinib-treated CLL. The table came from immunoSEQ multiplex PCR; TCRdb's copy has only in-frame clones and leaves some out. The sample lists 200,000 or so clones, just under 80% occurring once. The source material was PBMCs, sampled after 12 months of ibrutinib treatment. The receptors derive from a human donor with chronic lymphocytic leukemia. The CDR3 runs from the conserved cysteine through the conserved F or W. Fields, in order: D gene, J gene, clone size, V gene, CDR3 DNA, CDR3 protein. A D gene is named only where the DNA matches it firmly. Clone size is stated in some rows and not others, as once, few, many or a class when expanded.

d_gene: NA; j_gene: TRBJ2-5; abundance: NA; v_gene: TRBV6-1; CDR3nt: TGTGCCAGCAGTGAAGGATTGGCCGCAGAGACCCAGTACTTC; CDR3aa: CASSEGLAAETQYF
d_gene: TRBD2; j_gene: TRBJ2-7; abundance: NA; v_gene: TRBV2; CDR3nt: TGTGCCAGCAGTGGACTAGCGGGAGGGGGTGAGCAGTACTTC; CDR3aa: CASSGLAGGGEQYF
d_gene: TRBD1; j_gene: TRBJ1-2; abundance: few; v_gene: TRBV5-6; CDR3nt: TGTGCCAGCAGCTCCCCCGGGACAGCCTATGGCTACACCTTC; CDR3aa: CASSSPGTAYGYTF
d_gene: NA; j_gene: TRBJ1-2; abundance: NA; v_gene: TRBV7-8; CDR3nt: TGTGCCAGCAGTTCCCGACTCCGGGGGAACTATGGCTACACCTTC; CDR3aa: CASSSRLRGNYGYTF
d_gene: NA; j_gene: TRBJ1-6; abundance: NA; v_gene: TRBV7-8; CDR3nt: TGTGCCAGCTACCGAGGGCGTTTGAATTCACCCCTCCACTTT; CDR3aa: CASYRGRLNSPLHF
d_gene: NA; j_gene: TRBJ2-3; abundance: NA; v_gene: TRBV13; CDR3nt: TGTGCCAGCAGCTCCCGGAACACAGATACGCAGTATTTT; CDR3aa: CASSSRNTDTQYF
d_gene: NA; j_gene: TRBJ2-6; abundance: NA; v_gene: TRBV6-4; CDR3nt: TGTGCCAGCAGTGCCATGGGCTCTGGGGCCAACGTCCTGACTTTC; CDR3aa: CASSAMGSGANVLTF
d_gene: NA; j_gene: TRBJ1-1; abundance: once; v_gene: TRBV7-6; CDR3nt: TGTGCCAGCAGCTTAGCAGGAGACATGAACACTGAAGCTTTCTTT; CDR3aa: CASSLAGDMNTEAFF
d_gene: NA; j_gene: TRBJ2-7; abundance: NA; v_gene: TRBV5-1; CDR3nt: TGCGCCAGCAGCCCCTACGGAGGCTACGAGCAGTACTTC; CDR3aa: CASSPYGGYEQYF
d_gene: NA; j_gene: TRBJ2-1; abundance: NA; v_gene: TRBV11-3; CDR3nt: TGTGCCAGCAGCTCGCGGCGGGGAGACAATGAGCAGTTCTTC; CDR3aa: CASSSRRGDNEQFF
d_gene: TRBD1; j_gene: TRBJ2-7; abundance: once; v_gene: TRBV7-9; CDR3nt: TGTGCCAGCAGCTTTCCGAGTCAGGGGGCGAGGGAGCAGTACTTC; CDR3aa: CASSFPSQGAREQYF
d_gene: TRBD2; j_gene: TRBJ2-1; abundance: once; v_gene: TRBV9; CDR3nt: TGTGCCAGCAGCGCTAGCGGGAGCTCCTACAATGAGCAGTTCTTC; CDR3aa: CASSASGSSYNEQFF
d_gene: NA; j_gene: TRBJ1-3; abundance: NA; v_gene: TRBV6-5; CDR3nt: TGTGCCAGCAGTTCCCTAGGGGGGGTTGGAAACACCATATATTTT; CDR3aa: CASSSLGGVGNTIYF
d_gene: NA; j_gene: TRBJ2-5; abundance: NA; v_gene: TRBV5-1; CDR3nt: TGCGCCAGCAGCTCCAAGGCGGGGAAGCGTCACCAAGAGACCCAGTACTTC; CDR3aa: CASSSKAGKRHQETQYF
d_gene: NA; j_gene: TRBJ1-3; abundance: once; v_gene: TRBV7-2; CDR3nt: TGTGCCAGCAGCTTAAGGGCCGGGGTTTCCTCTGGAAACACCATATATTTT; CDR3aa: CASSLRAGVSSGNTIYF
d_gene: TRBD1; j_gene: TRBJ2-3; abundance: NA; v_gene: TRBV2; CDR3nt: TGTGCCAGCAGAATCGGGACAGGGGGCCCAGATACGCAGTATTTT; CDR3aa: CASRIGTGGPDTQYF
d_gene: NA; j_gene: TRBJ2-7; abundance: NA; v_gene: TRBV2; CDR3nt: TGTGCCAGCAGTGAATGGGGTGGGGCCCAGCAGTACTTC; CDR3aa: CASSEWGGAQQYF
d_gene: TRBD1; j_gene: TRBJ1-5; abundance: NA; v_gene: TRBV19; CDR3nt: TGTGCCAGTAGTATATCCCGGACAGGGCTAGGCCAGCCCCAGCATTTT; CDR3aa: CASSISRTGLGQPQHF
d_gene: NA; j_gene: TRBJ2-5; abundance: NA; v_gene: TRBV7-6; CDR3nt: TGTGCCAGCAGCCACCAGTACCAAGAGACCCAGTACTTC; CDR3aa: CASSHQYQETQYF
d_gene: NA; j_gene: TRBJ1-2; abundance: NA; v_gene: TRBV5-6; CDR3nt: TGTGCCAGCAGCTTGGGTCAATTGGACTATGGCTACACCTTC; CDR3aa: CASSLGQLDYGYTF
d_gene: NA; j_gene: TRBJ1-3; abundance: once; v_gene: TRBV4-1; CDR3nt: TGCGCCAGCAGCCAAGGCGGTGGACTACAAGGAAACACCATATATTTT; CDR3aa: CASSQGGGLQGNTIYF
d_gene: NA; j_gene: TRBJ2-7; abundance: NA; v_gene: TRBV5-1; CDR3nt: TGCGCCAGCAGCTGGCCCCAATCTAGCGAGCAGTACTTC; CDR3aa: CASSWPQSSEQYF
d_gene: NA; j_gene: TRBJ1-5; abundance: NA; v_gene: TRBV2; CDR3nt: TGTGCCAGCAGGGTGACACCCTCTCAGCCCCAGCATTTT; CDR3aa: CASRVTPSQPQHF
d_gene: TRBD1; j_gene: TRBJ1-1; abundance: NA; v_gene: TRBV10-1; CDR3nt: TGCGCCAGCCCCCCGTCTAGGGACAGGGAAAGTGGTGTTATGGAGGTGGCGAACACTGAAGCTTTCTTT; CDR3aa: CASPPSRDRESGVMEVANTEAFF
d_gene: TRBD1; j_gene: TRBJ2-3; abundance: NA; v_gene: TRBV29-1; CDR3nt: TGCAGCGTTGAAGGGGACAGTCCGTATTTT; CDR3aa: CSVEGDSPYF
d_gene: TRBD2; j_gene: TRBJ2-7; abundance: NA; v_gene: TRBV5-6; CDR3nt: TGTGCCAGTTCCGGACTAGCCTTCCACGAGCAGTACTTC; CDR3aa: CASSGLAFHEQYF
d_gene: NA; j_gene: TRBJ1-1; abundance: NA; v_gene: TRBV27; CDR3nt: TGTGCCAGCAGTTTATTGCGGGACACCACCACTGAAGCTTTCTTT; CDR3aa: CASSLLRDTTTEAFF
d_gene: TRBD1; j_gene: TRBJ2-7; abundance: once; v_gene: TRBV5-1; CDR3nt: TGCGCCAGCCAGGGGGCCGACGCAGGGGGCTACTACGAGCAGTACTTC; CDR3aa: CASQGADAGGYYEQYF
d_gene: NA; j_gene: TRBJ2-7; abundance: NA; v_gene: TRBV5-6; CDR3nt: TGTGCCAGCAGCTTGGAGGGGTACTACGAGCAGTACTTC; CDR3aa: CASSLEGYYEQYF
d_gene: NA; j_gene: TRBJ1-3; abundance: once; v_gene: TRBV5-1; CDR3nt: TGCGCCAGTCGTACAGGTAGCGATGGAAACACCATATATTTT; CDR3aa: CASRTGSDGNTIYF
d_gene: TRBD1; j_gene: TRBJ1-2; abundance: NA; v_gene: TRBV5-1; CDR3nt: TGCGCCAGCAGCTTGGTCTCGACAGGGGTATGGGGTGGCTACACCTTC; CDR3aa: CASSLVSTGVWGGYTF
d_gene: TRBD2; j_gene: TRBJ2-7; abundance: NA; v_gene: TRBV5-4; CDR3nt: TGTGCCAGCAGCCCCTCGGGACTAGATTCGCAGTACTTC; CDR3aa: CASSPSGLDSQYF
d_gene: NA; j_gene: TRBJ1-2; abundance: NA; v_gene: TRBV30; CDR3nt: TGTGCCTGGGGGACGGTATATGGCTACACCTTC; CDR3aa: CAWGTVYGYTF
d_gene: NA; j_gene: TRBJ2-7; abundance: NA; v_gene: TRBV5-1; CDR3nt: TGCGCCAGCAGCTTGTTGGGACTCCTTTTCTCCGACGAGCAGTACTTC; CDR3aa: CASSLLGLLFSDEQYF
d_gene: NA; j_gene: TRBJ2-1; abundance: NA; v_gene: TRBV19; CDR3nt: TGTGCCAGTAGTATTGGACCAAGCTCCTACAATGAGCAGTTCTTC; CDR3aa: CASSIGPSSYNEQFF
d_gene: NA; j_gene: TRBJ2-7; abundance: NA; v_gene: TRBV4-1; CDR3nt: TGCGCCAGCAGCCATAGAGACCCTGGCTCCTACGAGCAGTACTTC; CDR3aa: CASSHRDPGSYEQYF